The 11 T cell receptor beta chains presented below share a single source sample, sequenced in a study. TCRdb re-called the 5' RACE reads with MiXCR, one entry per CDR3 protein. The sample yields more than 45,000 distinct CDR3 sequences, 28% seen once. Material: tumor-infiltrating memory CD4+ T cells sorted from the breast tumor. The subset is: memory CD4+ T cells, CD4+CD45RO+CD25-. The receptors derive from a female donor with breast cancer.

This clonotype was detected only a few times. The chain links TRBV6-1 to TRBJ2-2, with a tentative D call TRBD1 (5 bases). This CDR3 is built from 14 residues. The V and J ends lost 6 bases and 6 bases respectively, with 14 bases between them. Germline CDR1 and CDR2: MNHNS and SASEGT. CDR3 sequence: CASSTPGYAGELFF. The CDR3 DNA follows: TGTGCCAGCAGCACCCCAGGGTACGCCGGGGAGCTGTTTTTT.

This clonotype was seen a few times. The genes are TRBV5-1 and TRBJ2-5; D may correspond to TRBD1 or TRBD2 (6 bases each). The CDR3 contains 18 residues. V lost 0 bases, J lost 1 base, and 19 bases lay in between. The germline gives CDR1 SGHRS, CDR2 YFSETQ. CDR3 loop: CASSLVGGGLSGQETQYF. The CDR3 bases are TGCGCCAGCAGCTTGGTCGGAGGGGGATTATCGGGCCAAGAGACCCAGTACTTC.

The rearrangement joins TRBV4-2 to TRBJ2-5; D unresolved. The CDR3 sequence is 14 residues long. V lost 1 base, J lost 14 bases, and 20 bases lay in between. Germline CDR1 and CDR2: LGHNA and YNFKEQ. Written as DNA, the CDR3 is TGTGCCAGCAGCCAAGTGGATGAGAGCCCTTCTTATTACTTC. It specifies CASSQVDESPSYYF.

The V and J genes are TRBV4-3 and TRBJ1-4; D unclear. In germline, CDR1 is LGHNA, CDR2 YSLEER. The CDR3 is 14 amino acids. Trimming stripped 6 bases from V and 4 bases from J, with 12 bases between. In DNA form, the CDR3 reads TGCGCCAGCAGATCATCGCCGAGTAATGAAAAACTGTTTTTT. Translated: CASRSSPSNEKLFF.

Points on this clonotype: This may be a read error: a much more frequent sequence differs by one nucleotide. The chain employs TRBV29-1 and TRBJ1-2, with TRBD1 identical over 7 bases. CDR1 is SQVTM, CDR2 ANQGSEA, per germline. CDR3 length: 17 residues. V shed 3 bases, J shed 2 bases, and the junction held 15 bases outside the gene matches. The CDR3, as DNA: TGCAGCGTTGATGTAGGAGGACAGGCACTCCTCAACTATGGCTACACCTTC. Amino acids: CSVDVGGQALLNYGYTF.

The chain couples TRBV5-5 to TRBJ2-1; 8 nucleotides line up with TRBD2. Germline V gene sequence: CDR1 SGHKS, CDR2 YYEKEE (reference sequence). V lost 0 bases and J lost 5; bases outside the gene matches: 7. The CDR3 consists of 16 residues. CDR3 sequence reads: CASSLVRLATHNEQFF. The CDR3 DNA reads as TGTGCCAGCAGCTTGGTGAGACTAGCGACCCACAATGAGCAGTTCTTC.

The chain joins TRBV2 to TRBJ2-5; no clear D gene. The CDR3 runs 13 residues. Per germline, CDR1 SNHLY and CDR2 FYNNEI. The V end was cut by 5 bases, the J end by 5 bases, with 12 bases between. In DNA, the CDR3 is TGTGCCAGCAGTTCCATAGCATTGGAGACCCAGTACTTC. Translating gives CASSSIALETQYF.

This clonotype has a handful of counts. CDR3 nucleotides: TGTGCCAGCAGCAGACAGGGAGGCACTGAAGCTTTCTTT. The encoded protein is CASSRQGGTEAFF. The rearrangement links TRBV6-6 to TRBJ1-1; 7 bases align to TRBD1. CDR1 is MNHNY, CDR2 SVGAGI, per germline (reference sequence). The CDR3 is made up of 13 amino acids. V shed 6 bases, J shed 4 bases, and the junction held 5 bases outside the gene matches.

The table lists this clonotype with a few counts. The chain recombines TRBV5-1 with TRBJ2-5; TRBD2 matches 11 bases. The germline CDR1 and CDR2 sequences are SGHRS and YFSETQ. This CDR3 spans 15 amino acids. V gave up 5 bases and J gave up 3 bases; unmatched junction bases: 6. DNA for the CDR3: TGCGCCAGCAGGTCTGGGACTAGCGGTGAAGAGACCCAGTACTTC. This encodes CASRSGTSGEETQYF. Together with reference TRBV5-1 and TRBJ2-5, the CDR3 gives the full variable domain: KAGVTQTPRYLIKTRGQQVTLSCSPISGHRSVSWYQQTPGQGLQFLFEYFSETQRNKGNFPGRFSGRQFSNSRSEMNVSTLELGDSALYLCASRSGTSGEETQYFGPGTRLLVL.

This clonotype was observed a few times. The CDR3 nucleotides are TGTGCCAGCAGTTTGGGACAGGCTAATGAAAAACTGTTTTTT. Translated: CASSLGQANEKLFF. The genes are TRBV28 and TRBJ1-4; 8 bases align to TRBD1. V lost 3 bases to trimming and J lost 3 bases; unmatched junction nucleotides: 0. This CDR3 contains 14 residues. Germline V gives CDR1 MDHEN, CDR2 SYDVKM.

With regard to this clonotype: This may be a read error: a much more frequent sequence differs by one nucleotide. Here the CDR3 omits its conserved ending phenylalanine or tryptophan, so a read error is the likely source. The rearrangement links TRBV5-1 to TRBJ2-1; the match to TRBD2 covers 7 bases. Germline V lookup: CDR1 SGHRS, CDR2 YFSETQ. This CDR3 region has 13 residues. The ends lost 5 bases at V and 3 bases at J; junction bases unmatched: 2. CDR3 sequence reads: CASRPSGYNEQFV. DNA of the CDR3: TGCGCCAGCAGGCCTAGCGGCTACAATGAGCAGTTCGTC.